The source of this TCR beta chain is a study of PD-1 blockade in classical Hodgkin lymphoma. Study information: Patients were given intravenous nivolumab, 3 mg/kg, every 2 weeks.

Concerning this clone: What it recognizes is unknown.

Time point in this sample: cycle 4 day 1 (C4D1), after 5 to 7 weeks of nivolumab. Each patient relapsed following autologous stem cell transplantation, and prior brentuximab vedotin exposure differed. Study results and limitations: Baseline TCR diversity was reportedly lower in newly diagnosed patients than healthy donors. Factors driving the repertoire differences, possibly disease activity or prior therapy, remain undefined. Patients starting nivolumab under 1 year after ASCT were excluded.

Germline CDR1 reads SGHNT; CDR2 reads YYREEE (reference sequence). Trimming removed 0 bases at V and 1 base at J, with 10 bases between. The CDR3 runs 16 residues. TCRdb's table, derived via immunoSEQ multiplex PCR, lists solely in-frame clones and lacks some. The sample carries roughly 39,000 clones, over 70% recorded once. The TCR was taken from a human donor with classical Hodgkin lymphoma. The V and J genes are TRBV5-4 and TRBJ2-2; D gene unclear. Specimen: peripheral blood mononuclear cells (PBMCs), collected before the fourth cycle of nivolumab. CDR3 coding DNA: TGTGCCAGCAGCTTGGTAAATTGGAAGAACACCGGGGAGCTGTTTTTT. This sequence encodes CASSLVNWKNTGELFF. The full variable domain, in which reference TRBV5-4 and TRBJ2-2 provide the parts outside the CDR3, is ETGVTQSPTHLIKTRGQQVTLRCSSQSGHNTVSWYQQALGQGPQFIFQYYREEENGRGNFPPRFSGLQFPNYSSELNVNALELDDSALYLCASSLVNWKNTGELFFGEGSRLTVL.